The following is a T cell receptor (beta chain) sequence with its context. The CDR3 is 14 residues long. Germline V gives CDR1 LNHDA, CDR2 SQIVND (reference sequence). The V gene end was trimmed by 7 bases and the J gene end by 1 base; junction bases not matched to a gene: 5. The data stem from a study of control samples from healthy donors and cancer patients. The table came from immunoSEQ multiplex PCR; TCRdb's copy has only in-frame clones and leaves some out. The sample has 70,000 or so clones; about four fifths are singletons. The chain uses TRBV19 and TRBJ1-1; 8 positions agree with TRBD1. Material: blood. The sequence derives from a man aged 50-60 years in good health. Written as DNA, the CDR3 is TGTGCCAGTAACCCGACAGGGGAGAACACTGAAGCTTTCTTT. This gives the protein CASNPTGENTEAFF.